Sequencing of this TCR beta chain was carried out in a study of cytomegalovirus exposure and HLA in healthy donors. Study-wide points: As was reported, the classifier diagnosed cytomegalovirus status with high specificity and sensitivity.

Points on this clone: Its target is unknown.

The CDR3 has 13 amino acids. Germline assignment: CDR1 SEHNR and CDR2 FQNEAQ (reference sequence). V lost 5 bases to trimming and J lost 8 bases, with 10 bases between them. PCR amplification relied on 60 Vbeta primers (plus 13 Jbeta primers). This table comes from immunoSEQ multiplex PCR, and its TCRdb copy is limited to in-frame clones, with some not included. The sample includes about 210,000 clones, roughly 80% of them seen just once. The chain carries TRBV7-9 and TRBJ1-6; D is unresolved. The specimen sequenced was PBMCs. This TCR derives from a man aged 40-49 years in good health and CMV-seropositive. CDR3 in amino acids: CASSPSLDSPLHF. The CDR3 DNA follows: TGTGCCAGCAGCCCTTCTCTTGATTCACCCCTCCACTTT.